This entry lists 30 T cell receptor beta chains sequenced from one sample in a study of regulatory T cells in long-lasting Graves disease. With iRepertoire HTBI primers and Arm-PCR of CDR3 regions, TCR beta libraries were built. Via MiXCR, TCRdb re-called the multiplex PCR reads, giving one row per CDR3 protein. The table shows 320,000 or so distinct CDR3 sequences, with about 18% occurring only once. As for time point: newly diagnosed GD, antithyroid drugs for less than 3 months. PBMCs were the source of the RNA used for TCR sequencing. The sample consisted of peripheral blood mononuclear cells (PBMCs), taken at new diagnosis, from a patient treated with antithyroid drugs. These receptors originate from a female donor with Graves disease.

This clonotype was observed many times. The chain carries TRBV7-9 and TRBJ2-1, with a tentative D call TRBD1 (7 bases). Germline values: CDR1 SEHNR, CDR2 FQNEAQ (reference sequence). Trimming cost V 5 bases and J 1 base, with 18 bases left between them. The CDR3 covers 17 residues. This CDR3 is CASSPTGSGPSYNEQFF. The CDR3 DNA follows: TGTGCCAGCAGCCCGACAGGGAGCGGGCCGTCCTACAATGAGCAGTTCTTC.

The J gene is TRBJ2-7, the V gene TRBV13; 11 bases line up with TRBD1. Losses at the gene ends were 1 base for V and 4 bases for J; bases not matched to a gene: 3. The CDR3 runs to 15 residues. Germline CDR1 PRHDT, CDR2 FYEKMQ (reference sequence). The DNA for the CDR3 is TGTGCCAGCAGCTTAGAGGGACAGGGGGTATACGAGCAGTACTTC. Protein: CASSLEGQGVYEQYF.

This clonotype was counted many times. A much bigger clone sits one base away, suggesting this may be a read error. This CDR3 reads CASGPGEGDMQYF. The CDR3 nucleotides are TGTGCCAGCGGGCCAGGGGAGGGAGATATGCAGTATTTT. The V call is TRBV12-3 or TRBV12-4, the J call TRBJ2-3; the D gene is possibly TRBD2 (7 bases). This CDR3 region has 13 residues.

This clonotype was detected many times. J is TRBJ2-7 and V is TRBV28; the match to TRBD1 covers 10 bases. The ends lost 5 bases at V and 5 bases at J; junction bases unmatched: 12. In germline, CDR1 is MDHEN, CDR2 SYDVKM. The CDR3 spans 16 residues. In DNA, the CDR3 is TGTGCCAGCAGTCCCCCATCGACAGGGGGCTCGGACGAGCAGTACTTC. Protein sequence: CASSPPSTGGSDEQYF.

This clonotype was found many times. The chain combines TRBV4-1 with TRBJ2-7; no clear D. The V end lost 3 bases, the J end lost 6 bases, and 12 bases lay between the germline ends. This CDR3 is built from 13 residues. Germline CDR1 reads MGHRA; CDR2 reads YSYEKL. CDR3 sequence: CASSQTLGPEQYF. In DNA form, the CDR3 reads TGCGCCAGCAGCCAGACCCTAGGCCCCGAGCAGTACTTC.

V and J are TRBV28 and TRBJ2-5, with TRBD2 identical over 9 bases. Germline values: CDR1 MDHEN, CDR2 SYDVKM. The length of the CDR3 is 14 residues. The trim removed 8 bases at V and 2 bases at J, leaving 6 bases unmatched. The DNA for the CDR3 is TGTGCCAGCGGGGGGCTAGCGGGACAAGAGACCCAGTACTTC. Its translation is CASGGLAGQETQYF.

This clonotype was counted at least ten times. The chain recombines TRBV29-1 with TRBJ2-7; D is undetermined. V lost 0 bases, J lost 2 bases, and 5 bases lay in between. Germline V gene sequence: CDR1 SQVTM, CDR2 ANQGSEA. This CDR3 has 12 residues. In nucleotides, the CDR3 is TGCAGCGTTGAAGATAGGACCTACGAGCAGTACTTC. This codes for CSVEDRTYEQYF.

This clonotype showed up just once. The rearrangement uses TRBV5-1 and TRBJ2-5, with D unclear. Germline V gene data show CDR1 as SGHRS and CDR2 as YFSETQ. Trimming stripped 0 bases from V and 2 bases from J, with 11 bases between. This CDR3 region has 15 residues. The DNA for the CDR3 is TGCGCCAGCAGCTTGGGGCTCGGCAGTCAAGAGACCCAGTACTTC. Translation: CASSLGLGSQETQYF. The full variable domain, in which reference TRBV5-1 and TRBJ2-5 provide the parts outside the CDR3, is KAGVTQTPRYLIKTRGQQVTLSCSPISGHRSVSWYQQTPGQGLQFLFEYFSETQRNKGNFPGRFSGRQFSNSRSEMNVSTLELGDSALYLCASSLGLGSQETQYFGPGTRLLVL.

This clonotype has ten or more counts. The rearrangement joins TRBV9 to TRBJ1-2, with a tentative D call TRBD1 (5 bases). The CDR3 contains 15 residues. In germline, CDR1 is SGDLS, CDR2 YYNGEE. V gave up 6 bases and J gave up 5 bases, with 20 bases separating them. CDR3: CASNQSPTDPYGYTF. Written as DNA, the CDR3 is TGTGCCAGCAACCAATCTCCGACAGACCCTTATGGCTACACCTTC.

The chain is built from TRBV29-1 and TRBJ2-4, with TRBD2 as a possible D gene (5 bases). V lost 1 base and J lost 0, with 13 bases in between. The CDR3 totals 16 residues. Germline V gene lookup returns CDR1 SQVTM and CDR2 ANQGSEA. The CDR3 DNA follows: TGCAGCGTTGAAGCCTCCCATAGCGAAGCCAAAAACATTCAGTACTTC. Amino acid sequence: CSVEASHSEAKNIQYF.

This clonotype occurred many times. The gene calls are TRBV20-1 and TRBJ1-1; 9 bases fit TRBD1. From germline, CDR1 is DFQATT and CDR2 SNEGSKA (reference sequence). The CDR3 runs to 12 residues. The V and J ends lost 6 bases and 5 bases, in that order; junction bases with no gene match: 4. Written as DNA, the CDR3 is TGCAGTGCAAAACAGGGGGCAACTGAAGCTTTCTTT. As protein: CSAKQGATEAFF.

In this sample, this clonotype turned up a few times. V and J are TRBV6-2 or TRBV6-3 and TRBJ2-2, with 7 bases aligning to TRBD1. Germline lookup yields CDR1 MNHEY and CDR2 SVGEGT. The CDR3 length is 15 residues. V trimming: 2 bases; J trimming: 4 bases; junction bases outside the gene matches: 4. Written as DNA, the CDR3 is TGTGCCAGCAGTTACGCCAGGGGGACCACCGGGGAGCTGTTTTTT. It is translated as CASSYARGTTGELFF.

This clonotype was observed at least ten times. CDR3 sequence: CASSLSLNGYEQYF. DNA of the CDR3: TGTGCCAGCAGTTTATCTCTTAACGGCTACGAGCAGTACTTC. The rearrangement links TRBV27 to TRBJ2-7; D is unresolved. The V end lost 0 bases, the J end lost 3 bases, and 9 bases lay between the germline ends. CDR1 is MNHEY, CDR2 SMNVEV, per germline (reference sequence). The CDR3 is made up of 14 amino acids.

The chain is built from TRBV7-8 and TRBJ1-5; no reliable D call. This CDR3 is 13 amino acids long. The V end lost 5 bases, the J end lost 5 bases, and 10 bases lay between the germline ends. Per germline, CDR1 SGHVS and CDR2 FQNEAQ. The CDR3 DNA is TGTGCCAGCAGCCCTACGGATGATCAGCCCCAGCATTTT. Translated, it gives CASSPTDDQPQHF.

This clonotype was seen ten or more times. The chain carries TRBV19 and TRBJ2-7; the D gene could be TRBD1 or TRBD2 (7 bases each). Trimming took off 9 bases at V and 4 bases at J, with 19 bases between the two ends. This CDR3 region has 14 residues. Germline loops: CDR1 LNHDA, CDR2 SQIVND (reference sequence). In DNA, the CDR3 is TGTGCCAGCTCCCTAACAGGGGAGGGATACGAGCAGTACTTC. This sequence encodes CASSLTGEGYEQYF.

This clonotype was recorded many times. This sequence joins TRBV2 and TRBJ2-7; 7 bases fit TRBD2. The CDR3 sequence is 15 residues long. The V gene end was trimmed by 0 bases and the J gene end by 0 bases; junction bases not matched to a gene: 2. CDR1 is SNHLY and CDR2 is FYNNEI in the germline V gene. The CDR3 reads CASSEALAISYEQYF. As DNA, the CDR3 is TGTGCCAGCAGTGAAGCACTAGCGATCTCCTACGAGCAGTACTTC. The full variable domain, rest sourced from reference TRBV2 and TRBJ2-7, is EPEVTQTPSHQVTQMGQEVILRCVPISNHLYFYWYRQILGQKVEFLVSFYNNEISEKSEIFDDQFSVERPDGSNFTLKIRSTKLEDSAMYFCASSEALAISYEQYFGPGTRLTVT.

This clonotype was picked up a small number of times. The chain employs TRBV5-1 and TRBJ2-7; TRBD2 aligns across 7 bases. The ends lost 3 bases at V and 0 bases at J; junction bases unmatched: 6. The germline V gene has CDR1 SGHRS and CDR2 YFSETQ. The CDR3 runs 15 residues. DNA of the CDR3: TGCGCCAGCAGCTCCATGAGCGGGACCTCCTACGAGCAGTACTTC. Protein product: CASSSMSGTSYEQYF. Looking up the rest from reference TRBV5-1 and TRBJ2-7 gives the full variable domain: KAGVTQTPRYLIKTRGQQVTLSCSPISGHRSVSWYQQTPGQGLQFLFEYFSETQRNKGNFPGRFSGRQFSNSRSEMNVSTLELGDSALYLCASSSMSGTSYEQYFGPGTRLTVT.

This clonotype was counted ten times or more. J is TRBJ1-6 and V is TRBV7-3; D may be TRBD1 (5 bases). Germline CDR1 reads SGHTA; CDR2 reads FQGTGA. The CDR3 extends over 15 amino acids. With 0 bases removed from V and 10 bases from J, the gap between germline ends came to 13 bases. CDR3 DNA: TGTGCCAGCAGCTTAACTGGCAGGGATGAATCACCCCTCCACTTT. The encoded protein is CASSLTGRDESPLHF.

This clonotype has only a few counts. This chain links TRBV13 with TRBJ2-1; 12 bases map to TRBD2. The CDR3 is made up of 16 amino acids. With 5 bases clipped from V and 6 bases from J, the junction kept 8 bases outside the gene matches. In germline, CDR1 is PRHDT, CDR2 FYEKMQ (reference sequence). As DNA, the CDR3 is TGTGCCAGCAGCCCCCCTAGCGGGAGGGAACGCAATGAGCAGTTCTTC. Its translation is CASSPPSGRERNEQFF.

In this sample, this clonotype turned up many times. V is TRBV28 and J is TRBJ2-5; D may be TRBD2 (6 bases). This CDR3 region has 14 residues. In germline, CDR1 is MDHEN, CDR2 SYDVKM. The germline V and J ends were trimmed by 5 bases and 3 bases, with 13 bases remaining between them. The CDR3 DNA is TGTGCCAGCAGTCGACGGGACTCAAAAGAGACCCAGTACTTC. It codes for CASSRRDSKETQYF.

The chain couples TRBV3-1 to TRBJ2-2; D remains ambiguous. Trimming pared 0 bases from V and 7 bases from J, leaving 12 bases between. The CDR3 has 15 amino acids. Germline loops: CDR1 LGHDT, CDR2 YNNKEL (reference sequence). For the CDR3, the DNA is TGTGCCAGCAGCCAAGATTGGAACAATGACGGGGAGCTGTTTTTT. The encoded protein is CASSQDWNNDGELFF.

The chain carries TRBV12-3 or TRBV12-4 and TRBJ2-3, with D possibly TRBD2 on 5 matching bases. The CDR3 has 14 amino acids. V lost 3 bases, J lost 4 bases, and 11 bases lay in between. CDR3 coding DNA: TGTGCCAGCAGTTTGGTGGAGGCCGCAGATACGCAGTATTTT. Translating it yields CASSLVEAADTQYF.

This clonotype was found many times. The chain uses TRBV20-1 and TRBJ2-7; TRBD1 aligns across 8 bases. The ends lost 6 bases at V and 3 bases at J; junction bases unmatched: 7. Germline V gene sequence: CDR1 DFQATT, CDR2 SNEGSKA (reference sequence). The CDR3 has 13 residues. CDR3 sequence reads: CSALGTGLYEQYF. Written as DNA, the CDR3 is TGCAGTGCCCTGGGGACAGGCCTCTACGAGCAGTACTTC.

This clonotype has only a few counts. V gene TRBV25-1 combines with J gene TRBJ1-6; D remains unclear. This CDR3 is 13 amino acids long. Germline V CDR1 and CDR2: MGHDK, SYGVNS. V shed 2 bases and J shed 7 bases, with 6 bases lying between them. CDR3 protein: CASSEASNSPLHF. The DNA of the CDR3 is TGTGCCAGCAGTGAAGCGTCGAATTCACCCCTCCACTTT.

This clonotype was recorded many times. The chain combines TRBV2 with TRBJ2-7; 7 bases map to TRBD1. Germline-derived CDR1 and CDR2 are SNHLY and FYNNEI. The CDR3 is 18 amino acids. The V and J ends lost 8 bases and 5 bases, in that order; junction bases with no gene match: 24. DNA for the CDR3: TGTGCCAGCCTGGCAGGGGGTTTTAAGGATTTCTTCGGGGACGAGCAGTACTTC. This gives the protein CASLAGGFKDFFGDEQYF.

Ten or more counts support this clonotype. V and J are TRBV5-6 and TRBJ1-2; D remains ambiguous. Trimming left V 1 base short and J 6 bases short, with 19 bases between. This CDR3 contains 16 residues. CDR1 and CDR2 from the germline V gene are SGHDT and YYEEEE. The CDR3 region is CASSLQRRSGSDGYTF. In DNA, the CDR3 is TGTGCCAGCAGCTTGCAGCGGCGGTCTGGGAGTGATGGCTACACCTTC.

As to this clonotype: The likely explanation is a read error, given a far larger clone one base away. This chain links TRBV11-2 with TRBJ2-3; D may be TRBD2 (6 bases). The better agreement between TRBJ2-1 and the DNA end casts doubt on the J call. The CDR3 loop spans 16 amino acids. CDR1 is SGHAT, CDR2 FQNNGV, per germline. The CDR3 sequence: CASSLEWLALGNEQFF. In nucleotides, the CDR3 is TGTGCCAGCAGCTTAGAATGGCTAGCGCTGGGCAATGAGCAGTTCTTC.

This clonotype was recorded many times. The chain is built from TRBV11-3 and TRBJ2-3, with 10 bases that match TRBD1. CDR3 size: 14 residues. J gave up 6 bases and V 5 bases, and 5 bases lay outside the gene matches. Per the germline V gene, CDR1 is SGHNT and CDR2 is YENEEA. The CDR3 spells CASSRDRGADTQYF. The CDR3 nucleotides read TGTGCCAGCAGCCGGGACAGGGGCGCCGATACGCAGTATTTT.

In regard to this clonotype: With a much larger clone just one base away, this may be a read error. The rearrangement links TRBV18 to TRBJ1-5; TRBD1 might be the D (6 bases). The CDR3 consists of 14 residues. The V gene's germline CDR1 is KGHSH and CDR2 LQKENI. Trimming shortened V by 3 bases and J by 3 bases, and 9 bases separated the two germline ends. The CDR3 bases are TGTGCCAGCTCACCTCACAGGGACAATCAGCCCCAGCATTTT. Translating gives CASSPHRDNQPQHF.

This clonotype has at least ten counts. V usage is TRBV20-1 and J usage is TRBJ2-3; D is uncertain. Germline assignment: CDR1 DFQATT and CDR2 SNEGSKA (reference sequence). The CDR3 is 14 residues long. Deletions cut 0 bases from V and 6 bases from J, with 13 bases between. CDR3 in DNA: TGCAGTGCTAGAGATCGGCCGGTCCCTGATACGCAGTATTTT. Amino acids: CSARDRPVPDTQYF.